This T cell receptor beta chain was identified during a study of T cells in Graves' hyperthyroidism and ophthalmopathy. A NOSPECS grade of at least 4, a Clinical Activity Score of at least 3 and duration under 3 months were recorded in ophthalmopathy patients. Source material for PBMCs was less than 12 ml fresh peripheral blood. Authors of the study amplified TCR beta CDR3 regions from RNA transcripts. The study used the HTBI primer set for a first-round RT-PCR of the TCR CDR3. TCRdb reprocessed the multiplex PCR reads with MiXCR, giving one entry per CDR3 protein. This table holds a few hundred thousand distinct CDR3 sequences, approximately 15% found once. This clonotype showed up many times. The antigen remains unidentified. Findings and caveats of the study: Ophthalmopathy was separated from stable hyperthyroidism by a 13 V-J model.

V lost 0 bases and J 5 bases, leaving 11 bases between the germline ends. CDR3 length: 13 amino acids. From germline, CDR1 is DFQATT and CDR2 SNEGSKA (reference sequence). This clonotype was sampled from a woman aged 40 to 50 with Graves' ophthalmopathy. The sequenced sample consisted of blood. The V and J genes are TRBV20-1 and TRBJ2-7, with D maybe TRBD1 (6 bases). The CDR3 sequence is CSARDLQGHEQYF. The DNA for the CDR3 is TGCAGTGCTAGAGATCTACAGGGTCACGAGCAGTACTTC.